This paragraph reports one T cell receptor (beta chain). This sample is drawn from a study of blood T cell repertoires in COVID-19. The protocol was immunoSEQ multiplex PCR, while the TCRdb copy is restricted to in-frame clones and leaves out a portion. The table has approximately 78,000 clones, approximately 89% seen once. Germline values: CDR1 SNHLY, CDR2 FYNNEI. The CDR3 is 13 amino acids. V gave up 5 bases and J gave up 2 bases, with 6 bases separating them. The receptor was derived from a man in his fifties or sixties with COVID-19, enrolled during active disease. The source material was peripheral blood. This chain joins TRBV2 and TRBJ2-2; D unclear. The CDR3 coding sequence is TGTGCCAGCAGTAGCTCAAACACCGGGGAGCTGTTTTTT. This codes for CASSSSNTGELFF.